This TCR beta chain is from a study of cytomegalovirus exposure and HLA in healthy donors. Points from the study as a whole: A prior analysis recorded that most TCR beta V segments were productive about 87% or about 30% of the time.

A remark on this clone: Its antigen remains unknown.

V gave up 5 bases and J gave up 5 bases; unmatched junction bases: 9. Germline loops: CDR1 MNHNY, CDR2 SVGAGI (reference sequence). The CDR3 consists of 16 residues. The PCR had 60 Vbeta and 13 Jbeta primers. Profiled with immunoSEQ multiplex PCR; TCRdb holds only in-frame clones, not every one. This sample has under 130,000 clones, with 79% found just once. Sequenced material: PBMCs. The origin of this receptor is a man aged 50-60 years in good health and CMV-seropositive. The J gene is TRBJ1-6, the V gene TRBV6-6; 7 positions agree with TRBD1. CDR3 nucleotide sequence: TGTGCCAGCAGTCACCAGGGGGTTTATAATAATTCACCCCTCCACTTT. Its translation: CASSHQGVYNNSPLHF.